The 26 T cell receptor beta chains listed next were all sequenced from one sample in a study of control samples from healthy donors and cancer patients. Clones were read by immunoSEQ multiplex PCR, and TCRdb kept only the in-frame ones, dropping some. The sample shows approximately 70,000 clones, approximately 84% of them seen only once. Sequences were obtained from blood. The source is a man aged 45-65 years in good health.

This chain links TRBV6-5 with TRBJ1-2; D is undetermined. Germline assignment: CDR1 MNHEY and CDR2 SVGAGI. There are 12 residues in the CDR3. The germline V and J ends were trimmed by 7 bases and 4 bases, with 10 bases remaining between them. The CDR3 DNA is TGTGCCAGCAAGGTTACATTCTATGGCTACACCTTC. Its translation: CASKVTFYGYTF.

The chain links TRBV7-9 to TRBJ2-7; no reliable D call. The germline V gene encodes CDR1 SEHNR and CDR2 FQNEAQ (reference sequence). CDR3 length equals 11 residues. V lost 5 bases and J lost 9, with 11 bases in between. The CDR3: CASSVGVVQYF. The CDR3 nucleotides are TGTGCCAGCAGCGTCGGAGTTGTGCAGTACTTC.

This rearrangement joins TRBV27 to TRBJ1-4; TRBD1 matches 7 bases. Germline CDR1 is MNHEY and CDR2 is SMNVEV (reference sequence). There are 14 residues in the CDR3. The J segment lost 2 bases and the V segment lost 4 bases, leaving 1 base of the junction unmatched. CDR3 amino acids: CASSSQGTNEKLFF. CDR3 coding DNA: TGTGCCAGCAGTTCACAGGGGACTAATGAAAAACTGTTTTTT.

This sequence joins TRBV6-5 and TRBJ2-3; the D gene is possibly TRBD1 (6 bases). CDR1 is MNHEY and CDR2 is SVGAGI in the germline V gene. This CDR3 is built from 15 residues. Deletions cut 2 bases from V and 2 bases from J, with 11 bases between. The CDR3 loop reads CASSYGQGHTDTQYF. The CDR3 DNA follows: TGTGCCAGCAGTTACGGGCAGGGACACACAGATACGCAGTATTTT.

This clone was picked up one time. The CDR3 coding sequence is TGTGCCAGCTCACCACGAACAGGGACCGGGGAGCTGTTTTTT. Translated: CASSPRTGTGELFF. This chain joins TRBV18 and TRBJ2-2; the D gene is possibly TRBD1 (6 bases). V lost 1 base and J 5 bases, leaving 8 bases between the germline ends. In germline, CDR1 is KGHSH, CDR2 LQKENI. CDR3 length: 14 amino acids.

The table lists this clone with a few counts. The J gene is TRBJ1-1, the V gene TRBV18, with D possibly matching TRBD1 (5 bases). The CDR3 extends over 12 amino acids. Trimming removed 3 bases at V and 7 bases at J, with 9 bases between. Germline V CDR1 and CDR2: KGHSH, LQKENI. In DNA, the CDR3 is TGTGCCAGCTCACCGAGGCAGGGTGAAGCTTTCTTT. It translates to CASSPRQGEAFF. The complete variable domain, with remaining parts taken from reference TRBV18 and TRBJ1-1, reads NAGVMQNPRHLVRRRGQEARLRCSPMKGHSHVYWYRQLPEEGLKFMVYLQKENIIDESGMPKERFSAEFPKEGPSILRIQQVVRGDSAAYFCASSPRQGEAFFGQGTRLTVV.

The genes are TRBV6-5 and TRBJ2-3; D not resolved. Per the germline V gene, CDR1 is MNHEY and CDR2 is SVGAGI. The CDR3 is 14 residues long. Trimming removed 2 bases from V and 4 bases from J, with 10 bases in between. The CDR3 nucleotides read TGTGCCAGCAGTTACGTCGGATCTCCAGATACGCAGTATTTT. It yields the protein CASSYVGSPDTQYF.

The chain recombines TRBV2 with TRBJ1-2; D is uncertain. CDR3 length equals 13 residues. Germline CDR1 is SNHLY and CDR2 is FYNNEI. V was shortened by 5 bases and J by 4 bases, with 11 bases between the two germline ends. DNA for the CDR3: TGTGCCAGCAGTCCCGGCAGACGCTATGGCTACACCTTC. As protein: CASSPGRRYGYTF.

The rearrangement links TRBV2 to TRBJ2-3; a possible D gene is TRBD2 (5 bases). The germline CDR1 and CDR2 sequences are SNHLY and FYNNEI. Trimming removed 7 bases at V and 2 bases at J, with 16 bases between. This CDR3 region has 15 residues. The CDR3 nucleotides read TGTGCCAGCATCCCCGAGGGCCTATACACAGATACGCAGTATTTT. Amino acids: CASIPEGLYTDTQYF.

This rearrangement joins TRBV3-1 (or the pseudogene TRBV3-2) to TRBJ1-2; perhaps TRBD1 as D (6 bases). The CDR3 extends over 13 amino acids. V lost 4 bases and J lost 9, with 15 bases in between. Germline values: CDR1 LGHDT, CDR2 YNNKEL (reference sequence). CDR3 loop: CASSPNRETSYTF. CDR3 nucleotide sequence: TGTGCCAGCAGCCCTAACAGGGAAACGAGCTACACCTTC.

V is TRBV19 and J is TRBJ1-5; perhaps TRBD1 as D (5 bases). Per germline, CDR1 LNHDA and CDR2 SQIVND (reference sequence). The CDR3 extends over 16 amino acids. Deletions cut 5 bases from V and 4 bases from J, with 18 bases between. This CDR3 is CASSAFVRGGNQPQHF. In DNA form, the CDR3 reads TGTGCCAGTAGTGCGTTCGTGAGGGGCGGTAATCAGCCCCAGCATTTT.

The gene calls are TRBV9 and TRBJ2-7; possibly TRBD2 for D (6 bases). This CDR3 spans 16 amino acids. With 2 bases removed from V and 3 bases from J, the gap between germline ends came to 18 bases. Germline V lookup: CDR1 SGDLS, CDR2 YYNGEE. CDR3 nucleotides: TGTGCCAGCAGCGTTTCCCCCGGGACTTCCTTCTACGAGCAGTACTTC. Its protein product is CASSVSPGTSFYEQYF.

V gene TRBV29-1 combines with J gene TRBJ2-1; D is uncertain. The V gene's germline CDR1 is SQVTM and CDR2 ANQGSEA. V dropped 3 bases and J dropped 7 bases, with 13 bases sitting between them. CDR3 size: 13 residues. The CDR3 loop is CSVEKVPKNEQFF. The CDR3 region has the DNA TGCAGCGTTGAGAAAGTGCCGAAAAATGAGCAGTTCTTC.

This sequence joins TRBV7-9 and TRBJ2-1; weak D call: TRBD2 (6 bases). The germline gives CDR1 SEHNR, CDR2 FQNEAQ (reference sequence). The CDR3 extends over 17 amino acids. The V end lost 0 bases, the J end lost 1 base, and 13 bases lay between the germline ends. Here the CDR3 reads CASSLAISGYSYNEQFF. In DNA, the CDR3 is TGTGCCAGCAGCTTAGCGATTAGCGGCTATTCCTACAATGAGCAGTTCTTC.

Here the CDR3 reads CATSRAGTEAFF. The CDR3, as DNA: TGTGCGACTTCGAGGGCTGGCACTGAAGCTTTCTTT. The rearrangement joins TRBV3-1 (or the pseudogene TRBV3-2) to TRBJ1-1; unclear D gene. Germline V gives CDR1 LGHDT, CDR2 YNNKEL (reference sequence). The CDR3 contains 12 residues.

This clone was picked up one time. The gene calls are TRBV9 and TRBJ2-3; TRBD1 is a possible D gene (6 bases). V gave up 4 bases and J gave up 2 bases, with 20 bases separating them. The CDR3 has 17 residues. Germline V lookup: CDR1 SGDLS, CDR2 YYNGEE. CDR3 sequence reads: CASSLYRDRTDTDTQYF. In DNA, the CDR3 is TGTGCCAGCAGCTTGTACAGGGACCGGACGGACACAGATACGCAGTATTTT.

This chain uses TRBV5-1 with TRBJ2-1; 12 nucleotides match TRBD2. This CDR3 contains 17 residues. Germline loops: CDR1 SGHRS, CDR2 YFSETQ. The junction had 7 bases not matched to a gene; V was cut back by 0 bases and J by 6 bases. CDR3 protein: CASSLGARTSGTNEQFF. In nucleotides, the CDR3 is TGCGCCAGCAGCTTGGGGGCCCGGACTAGCGGGACCAATGAGCAGTTCTTC.

The chain links TRBV19 to TRBJ2-3; 8 bases line up with TRBD1. V was pared by 6 bases and J by 2 bases, with 7 bases of the junction left unmatched. This CDR3 has 15 residues. Germline loops: CDR1 LNHDA, CDR2 SQIVND (reference sequence). The DNA for the CDR3 is TGTGCCAGTAGCTTAGACAGGGGTTACACAGATACGCAGTATTTT. It codes for CASSLDRGYTDTQYF. Filled out from reference TRBV19 and TRBJ2-3, the complete variable domain reads DGGITQSPKYLFRKEGQNVTLSCEQNLNHDAMYWYRQDPGQGLRLIYYSQIVNDFQKGDIAEGYSVSREKKESFPLTVTSAQKNPTAFYLCASSLDRGYTDTQYFGPGTRLTVL.

J is TRBJ1-2 and V is TRBV29-1; 9 bases agree with TRBD1. Germline lookup yields CDR1 SQVTM and CDR2 ANQGSEA. The CDR3 extends over 13 amino acids. V shed 2 bases, J shed 7 bases, and the junction held 5 bases outside the gene matches. The CDR3 DNA is TGCAGCGTTGAAAGGACAGGGGAAGGTGGCTACACCTTC. It yields the protein CSVERTGEGGYTF. The whole variable domain, remainder taken from reference TRBV29-1 and TRBJ1-2, is SAVISQKPSRDICQRGTSLTIQCQVDSQVTMMFWYRQQPGQSLTLIATANQGSEATYESGFVIDKFPISRPNLTFSTLTVSNMSPEDSSIYLCSVERTGEGGYTFGSGTRLTVV.

Remarks on this clone: Other DNA sequences in this sample translate to the same CDR3. V gene TRBV2 combines with J gene TRBJ2-7; no clear D. The CDR3 sequence is 11 residues long. Germline V gene sequence: CDR1 SNHLY, CDR2 FYNNEI. V was pared by 4 bases and J by 1 base, with 2 bases between. The chain's CDR3 is CASSASYEQYF. The DNA for the CDR3 is TGTGCCAGCAGTGCTTCCTACGAGCAGTACTTC.

The chain joins TRBV24-1 to TRBJ2-3; the D gene is possibly TRBD2 (7 bases). CDR1 and CDR2 (germline): KGHDR, SFDVKD. V shed 9 bases and J shed 1 base, with 19 bases lying between them. This CDR3 contains 16 residues. CDR3 in DNA: TGTGCCACCCGAAATGGGGGGGCGTCAGGCACAGATACGCAGTATTTT. Translation: CATRNGGASGTDTQYF.

V and J are TRBV10-3 and TRBJ2-2; the match to TRBD2 covers 10 bases. This CDR3 is 17 amino acids long. The ends lost 10 bases at V and 2 bases at J; junction bases unmatched: 13. In germline, CDR1 is ENHRY, CDR2 SYGVKD. CDR3: CARESGRALGNTGELFF. As DNA, the CDR3 is TGTGCCAGGGAGAGCGGGAGGGCCCTCGGAAACACCGGGGAGCTGTTTTTT.

The chain recombines TRBV28 with TRBJ1-6; D not certain. Trimming took off 5 bases at V and 5 bases at J, with 13 bases between the two ends. Germline values: CDR1 MDHEN, CDR2 SYDVKM. CDR3 length: 15 residues. DNA for the CDR3: TGTGCCAGCAGTCCCCGCTGGGTTGATAATTCACCCCTCCACTTT. Translating it yields CASSPRWVDNSPLHF.

This clone was recorded only once. J is TRBJ2-7 and V is TRBV19, with TRBD1 identical over 8 bases. V trimming: 5 bases; J trimming: 5 bases; junction bases outside the gene matches: 5. The CDR3 spans 13 residues. The V gene's germline CDR1 is LNHDA and CDR2 SQIVND (reference sequence). The CDR3, as DNA: TGTGCCAGTAGTGCGACAGGGGTCCACGAGCAGTACTTC. Protein: CASSATGVHEQYF. Based on the CDR3 plus reference TRBV19 and TRBJ2-7, the full variable domain is DGGITQSPKYLFRKEGQNVTLSCEQNLNHDAMYWYRQDPGQGLRLIYYSQIVNDFQKGDIAEGYSVSREKKESFPLTVTSAQKNPTAFYLCASSATGVHEQYFGPGTRLTVT.

This clone was counted between two and nine times. The rearrangement joins TRBV4-3 to TRBJ2-3; D is possibly TRBD1 (7 bases). Germline V gene lookup returns CDR1 LGHNA and CDR2 YSLEER. This CDR3 region has 16 residues. Trimming took 0 bases from V and 4 from J, leaving 14 bases between them. In DNA, the CDR3 is TGCGCCAGCAGCCAAGATCGGGGCAGGGGGGCAGATACGCAGTATTTT. This gives the protein CASSQDRGRGADTQYF.

This clone was detected once. V is TRBV9 and J is TRBJ2-7, with D perhaps matching TRBD2 (6 bases). CDR1 is SGDLS, CDR2 YYNGEE, per germline. Trimming stripped 3 bases from V and 4 bases from J, with 11 bases between. The CDR3 contains 13 residues. CDR3 DNA: TGTGCCAGCAGCGGGAGGGGTGGGTACGAGCAGTACTTC. Its protein product is CASSGRGGYEQYF.